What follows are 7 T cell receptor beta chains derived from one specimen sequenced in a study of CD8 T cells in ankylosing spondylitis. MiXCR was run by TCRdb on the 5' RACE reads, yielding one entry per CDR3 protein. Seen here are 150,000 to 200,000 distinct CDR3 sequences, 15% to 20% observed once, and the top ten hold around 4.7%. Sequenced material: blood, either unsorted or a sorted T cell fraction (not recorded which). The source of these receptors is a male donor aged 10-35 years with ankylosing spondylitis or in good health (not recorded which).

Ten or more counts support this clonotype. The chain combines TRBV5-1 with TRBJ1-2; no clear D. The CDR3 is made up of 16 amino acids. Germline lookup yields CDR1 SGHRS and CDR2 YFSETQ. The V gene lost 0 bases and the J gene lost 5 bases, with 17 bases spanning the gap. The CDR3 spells CASSLDRGSSSYGYTF. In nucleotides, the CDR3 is TGCGCCAGCAGCTTGGACCGAGGGAGCTCTTCGTATGGCTACACCTTC.

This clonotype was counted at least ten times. CDR3 in DNA: TGTGCCAGCTCACCGATTGACAGCACAGATACGCAGTATTTT. Translating gives CASSPIDSTDTQYF. This chain joins TRBV18 and TRBJ2-3; no reliable D call. Germline-derived CDR1 and CDR2 are KGHSH and LQKENI. The CDR3 is 14 amino acids. Deletions cut 3 bases from V and 0 bases from J, with 7 bases between.

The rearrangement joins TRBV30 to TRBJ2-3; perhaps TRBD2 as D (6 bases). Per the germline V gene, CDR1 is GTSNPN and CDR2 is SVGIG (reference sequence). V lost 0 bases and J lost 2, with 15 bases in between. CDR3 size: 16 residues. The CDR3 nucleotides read TGTGCCTGGAGTGTCCGGGAGCGGCGTTACACAGATACGCAGTATTTT. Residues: CAWSVRERRYTDTQYF.

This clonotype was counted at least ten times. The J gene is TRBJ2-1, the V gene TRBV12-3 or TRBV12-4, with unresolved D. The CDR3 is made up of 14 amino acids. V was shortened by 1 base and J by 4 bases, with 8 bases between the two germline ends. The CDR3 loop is CASSLVGPYNEQFF. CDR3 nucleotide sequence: TGTGCCAGCAGTTTAGTTGGCCCTTACAATGAGCAGTTCTTC.

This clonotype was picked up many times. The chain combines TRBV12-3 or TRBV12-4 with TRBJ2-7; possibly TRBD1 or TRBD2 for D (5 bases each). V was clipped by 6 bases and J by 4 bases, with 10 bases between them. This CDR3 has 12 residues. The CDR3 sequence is CASSLAGYEQYF. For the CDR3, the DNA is TGTGCCAGCAGCCTAGCAGGGTACGAGCAGTACTTC.

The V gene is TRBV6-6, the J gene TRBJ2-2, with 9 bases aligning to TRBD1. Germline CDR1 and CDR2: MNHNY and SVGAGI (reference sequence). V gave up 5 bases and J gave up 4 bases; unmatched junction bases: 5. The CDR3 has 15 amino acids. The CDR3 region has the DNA TGTGCCAGCAGTACGGGACAGGGTATCACCGGGGAGCTGTTTTTT. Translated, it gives CASSTGQGITGELFF.

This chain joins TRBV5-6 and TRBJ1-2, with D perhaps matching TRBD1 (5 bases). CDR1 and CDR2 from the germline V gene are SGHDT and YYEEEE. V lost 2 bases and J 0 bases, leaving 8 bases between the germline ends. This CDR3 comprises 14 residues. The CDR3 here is CASSFDRSNYGYTF. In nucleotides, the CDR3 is TGTGCCAGCAGCTTCGACAGATCTAACTATGGCTACACCTTC.